Reported below is one TCR beta chain. Its antigen has not been determined. No clone much larger than this one lies a single base away; base qualities are absent. Its CDR3 holds 13 amino acids, cysteine through phenylalanine. Only the CDR3 portion is preserved as DNA: 39 bases, with reading frame beginning at the first base. The germline V gene (reference sequence) yields LGHDT for CDR1 and YNNKEL for CDR2. Trimming takes 6 bases from V and 5 bases from J, and the germline ends sit 11 bases apart. The immunoSEQ Assay, a bias-controlled multiplex PCR, was used to amplify TCRbeta CDR3 regions from genomic DNA. The paper's data handling went like this. Within the assay, amplification of reference gene primers was used to estimate how many nucleated cells each sample contained. To quantify the absolute abundance of each unique TCRbeta CDR3 rearrangement, sequence reads were collapsed and filtered. For each sample, productive Simpson clonality was calculated by taking the square root of Simpson's diversity index across productive rearrangements. What TCRdb holds here is the immuneACCESS table cut down to in-frame rearrangements. Part of the clones is not present; checked against another copy, under half of the missing clones reflect an unresolved V gene, and the others are unexplained. D and trimming were read from the DNA, whereas the V and J calls and clone size are those reported in that table. The sample profile shows around 140,000 clones; about four fifths of them were found once. In total, the top ten clones hold about 1.3% of the sample.

The sample is drawn from a study of blood T cell repertoires in COVID-19 (TCRdb year 2020). Context from the whole study: Collaborator samples came from the United States, Italy and Spain and covered acute and convalescent phases of COVID-19. The material from the prospective study consisted of cDNA or gDNA derived from T cells, B-cell-depleted T cells, or PBMCs. Subjects who had been exposed to COVID-19, were actively infected with it, or had recovered from it provided the deeply sampled blood TCRbeta repertoires that made up the dataset. The repertoires were made available in a free public database intended to serve as a resource for research on the immune response to SARS-CoV-2. Samples were obtained from the ongoing ImmuneRACE study (first 160 participants) and from over 1,000 subjects provided by 6 global collaborators. Nearly every sample came with metadata listing a de-identified subject ID, COVID-19 status, age in years and sex. HLA class I and class II types, where available, came from metadata supplied by the sample provider rather than from assay-based typing. What the authors observed across the whole study: The quantity of clinical and demographic metadata differed by source and by participant and was supplied without curation.

Each collaborating institution followed its own protocols to collect whole blood in K2EDTA tubes. For TCRbeta analysis, collaborator samples were shipped as frozen whole blood, as isolated PBMCs, or as DNA extracted from either sample type. Sequencing input: peripheral blood. This receptor was taken from a man in his 60s with acute or convalescent COVID-19. Recombination joined TRBV3-1 (or the pseudogene TRBV3-2) with TRBJ2-1; perhaps TRBD2 is the D gene, with 5 bases matching. The CDR3 protein is CASSLEGNNEQFF. The DNA sequence follows: TGTGCCAGCAGTCTAGAGGGAAACAATGAGCAGTTCTTC.